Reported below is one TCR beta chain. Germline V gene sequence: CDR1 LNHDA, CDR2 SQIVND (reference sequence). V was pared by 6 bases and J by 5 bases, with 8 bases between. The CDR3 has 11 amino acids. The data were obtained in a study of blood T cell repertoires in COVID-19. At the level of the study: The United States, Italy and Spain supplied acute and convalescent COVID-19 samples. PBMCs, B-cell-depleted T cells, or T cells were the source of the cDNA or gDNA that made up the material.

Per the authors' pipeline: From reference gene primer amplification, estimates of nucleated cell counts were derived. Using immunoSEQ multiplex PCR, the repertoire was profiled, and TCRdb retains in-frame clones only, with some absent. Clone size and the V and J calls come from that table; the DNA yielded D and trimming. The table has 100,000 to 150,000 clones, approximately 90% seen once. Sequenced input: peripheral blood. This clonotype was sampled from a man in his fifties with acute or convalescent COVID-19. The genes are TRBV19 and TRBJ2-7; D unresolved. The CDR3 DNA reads TGTGCCAGTAGCATTACGGACGAGCAGTACTTC. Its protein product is CASSITDEQYF.